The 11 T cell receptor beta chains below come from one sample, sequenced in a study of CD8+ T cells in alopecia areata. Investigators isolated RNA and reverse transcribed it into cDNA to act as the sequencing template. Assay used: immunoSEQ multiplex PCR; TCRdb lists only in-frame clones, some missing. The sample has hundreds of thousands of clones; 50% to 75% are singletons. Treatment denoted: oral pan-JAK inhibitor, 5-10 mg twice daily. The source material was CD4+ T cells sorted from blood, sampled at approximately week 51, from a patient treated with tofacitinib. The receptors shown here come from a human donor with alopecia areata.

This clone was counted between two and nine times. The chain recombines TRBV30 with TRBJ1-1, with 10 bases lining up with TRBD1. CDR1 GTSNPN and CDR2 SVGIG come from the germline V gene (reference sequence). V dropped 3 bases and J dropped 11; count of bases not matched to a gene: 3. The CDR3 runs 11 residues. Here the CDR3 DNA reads TGTGCCTGGAGCGGACAGGGGGATGCTTTCTTT. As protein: CAWSGQGDAFF.

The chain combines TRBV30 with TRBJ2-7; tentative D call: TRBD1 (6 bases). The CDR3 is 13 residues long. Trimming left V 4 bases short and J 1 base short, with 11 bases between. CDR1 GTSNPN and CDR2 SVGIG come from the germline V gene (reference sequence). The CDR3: CAWIPGQSYEQYF. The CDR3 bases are TGTGCCTGGATACCGGGACAATCCTACGAGCAGTACTTC.

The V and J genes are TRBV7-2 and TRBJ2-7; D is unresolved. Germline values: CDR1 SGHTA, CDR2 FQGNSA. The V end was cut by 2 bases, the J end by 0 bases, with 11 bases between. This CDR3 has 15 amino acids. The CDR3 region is CASSLSRLISYEQYF. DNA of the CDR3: TGTGCCAGCAGCTTATCTCGACTGATCTCCTACGAGCAGTACTTC.

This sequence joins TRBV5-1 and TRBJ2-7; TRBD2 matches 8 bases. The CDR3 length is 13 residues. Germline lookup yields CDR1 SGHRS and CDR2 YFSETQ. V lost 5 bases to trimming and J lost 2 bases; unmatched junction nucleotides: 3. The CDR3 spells CASSRTSPYEQYF. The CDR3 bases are TGCGCCAGCAGTCGGACTAGCCCCTACGAGCAGTACTTC.

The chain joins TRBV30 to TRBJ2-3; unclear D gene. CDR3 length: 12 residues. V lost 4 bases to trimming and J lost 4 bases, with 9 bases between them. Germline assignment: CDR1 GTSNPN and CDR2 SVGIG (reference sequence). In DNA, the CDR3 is TGTGCCTGGACGAATGGGGCAGATACGCAGTATTTT. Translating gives CAWTNGADTQYF.

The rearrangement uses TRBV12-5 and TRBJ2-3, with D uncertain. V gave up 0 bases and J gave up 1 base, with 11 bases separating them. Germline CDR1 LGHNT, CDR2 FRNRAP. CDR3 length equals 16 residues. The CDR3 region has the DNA TGTGCTAGTGGTTTGGTACAAACAAACCGCACAGATACGCAGTATTTT. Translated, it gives CASGLVQTNRTDTQYF.

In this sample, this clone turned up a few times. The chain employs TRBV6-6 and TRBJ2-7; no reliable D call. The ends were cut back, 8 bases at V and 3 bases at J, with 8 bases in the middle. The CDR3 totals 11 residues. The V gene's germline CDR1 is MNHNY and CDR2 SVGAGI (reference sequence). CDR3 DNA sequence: TGTGCCAGCGCAAAGGGCTACGAGCAGTACTTC. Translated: CASAKGYEQYF.

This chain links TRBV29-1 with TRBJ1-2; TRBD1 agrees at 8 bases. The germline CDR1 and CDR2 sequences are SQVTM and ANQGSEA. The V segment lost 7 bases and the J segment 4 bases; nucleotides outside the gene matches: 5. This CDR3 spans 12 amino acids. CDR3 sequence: CSAPQGGYGYTF. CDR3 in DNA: TGCAGCGCTCCACAGGGGGGCTATGGCTACACCTTC.

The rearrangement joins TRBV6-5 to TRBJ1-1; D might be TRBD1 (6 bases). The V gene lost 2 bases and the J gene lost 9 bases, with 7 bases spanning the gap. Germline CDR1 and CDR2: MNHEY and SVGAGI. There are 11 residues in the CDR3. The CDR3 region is CASSYGQKAFF. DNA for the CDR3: TGTGCCAGCAGTTACGGACAGAAAGCTTTCTTT.

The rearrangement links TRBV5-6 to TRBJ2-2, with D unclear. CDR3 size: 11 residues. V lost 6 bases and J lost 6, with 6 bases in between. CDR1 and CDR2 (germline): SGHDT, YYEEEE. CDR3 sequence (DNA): TGTGCCAGCACCAGGTCCGGGGAGCTGTTTTTT. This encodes CASTRSGELFF.

The CDR3 reads CASSSRQGDTEAFF. DNA for the CDR3: TGTGCCAGCAGCTCTAGACAGGGAGACACTGAAGCTTTCTTT. The genes are TRBV5-4 and TRBJ1-1; TRBD1 matches at 7 bases. CDR1 SGHNT and CDR2 YYREEE come from the germline V gene (reference sequence). Trimming cost V 3 bases and J 3 bases; bases outside gene matches: 5. There are 14 residues in the CDR3.